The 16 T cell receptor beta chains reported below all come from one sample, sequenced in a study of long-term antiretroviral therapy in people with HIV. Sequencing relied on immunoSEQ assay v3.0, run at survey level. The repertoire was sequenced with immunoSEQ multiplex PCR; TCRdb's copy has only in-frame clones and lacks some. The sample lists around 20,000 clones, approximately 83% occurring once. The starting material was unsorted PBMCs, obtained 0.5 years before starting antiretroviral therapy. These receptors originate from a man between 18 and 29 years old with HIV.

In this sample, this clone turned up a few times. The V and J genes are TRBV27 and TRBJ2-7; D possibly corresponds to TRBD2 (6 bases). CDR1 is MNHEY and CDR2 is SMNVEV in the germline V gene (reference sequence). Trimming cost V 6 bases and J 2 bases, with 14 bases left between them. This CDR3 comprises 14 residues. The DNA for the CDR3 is TGTGCCAGCAGGGGGCGGGGCAGCCCCTACGAGCAGTACTTC. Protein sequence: CASRGRGSPYEQYF.

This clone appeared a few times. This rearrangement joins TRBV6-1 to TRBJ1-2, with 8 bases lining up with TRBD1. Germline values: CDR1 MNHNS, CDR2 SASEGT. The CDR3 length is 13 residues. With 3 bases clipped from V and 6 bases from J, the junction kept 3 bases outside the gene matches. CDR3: CASSDSGGNGYTF. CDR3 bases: TGTGCCAGCAGTGATTCAGGGGGCAATGGCTACACCTTC.

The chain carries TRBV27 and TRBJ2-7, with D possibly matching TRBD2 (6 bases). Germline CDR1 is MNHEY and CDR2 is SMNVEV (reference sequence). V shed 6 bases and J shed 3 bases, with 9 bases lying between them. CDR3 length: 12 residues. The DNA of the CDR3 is TGTGCCAGCAGGGCTAGCGTCTACGAGCAGTACTTC. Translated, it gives CASRASVYEQYF.

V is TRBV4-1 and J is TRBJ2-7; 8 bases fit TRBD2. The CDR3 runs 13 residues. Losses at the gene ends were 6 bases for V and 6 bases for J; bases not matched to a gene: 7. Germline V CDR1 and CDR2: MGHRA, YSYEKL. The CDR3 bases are TGCGCCAGCAGTCCAGCGGGAGCCGGCGAGCAGTACTTC. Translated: CASSPAGAGEQYF.

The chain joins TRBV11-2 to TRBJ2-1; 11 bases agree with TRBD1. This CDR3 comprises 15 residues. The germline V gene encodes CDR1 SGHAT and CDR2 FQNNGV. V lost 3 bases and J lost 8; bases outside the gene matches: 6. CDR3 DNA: TGTGCCAGCAGCTTCGGACAGGGGGCAACGGATGAGCAGTTCTTC. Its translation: CASSFGQGATDEQFF.

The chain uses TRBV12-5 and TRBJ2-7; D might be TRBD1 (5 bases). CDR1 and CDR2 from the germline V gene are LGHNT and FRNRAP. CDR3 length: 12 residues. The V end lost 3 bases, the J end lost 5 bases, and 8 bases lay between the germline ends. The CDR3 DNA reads TGTGCTAGTGGTTTATGGGGCGACGAGCAGTACTTC. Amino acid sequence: CASGLWGDEQYF.

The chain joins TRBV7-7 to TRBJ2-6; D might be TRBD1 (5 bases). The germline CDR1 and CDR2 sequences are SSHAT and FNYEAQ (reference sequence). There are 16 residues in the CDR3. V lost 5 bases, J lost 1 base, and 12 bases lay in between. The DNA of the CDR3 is TGTGCCAGCAGCCTTCAGGGAATATCTGGGGCCAACGTCCTGACTTTC. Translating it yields CASSLQGISGANVLTF.

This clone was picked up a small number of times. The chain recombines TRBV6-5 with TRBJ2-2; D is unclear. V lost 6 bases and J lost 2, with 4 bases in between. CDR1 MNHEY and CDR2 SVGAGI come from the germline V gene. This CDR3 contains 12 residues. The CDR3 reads CASSLNTGELFF. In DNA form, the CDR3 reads TGTGCCAGCAGCCTAAACACCGGGGAGCTGTTTTTT.

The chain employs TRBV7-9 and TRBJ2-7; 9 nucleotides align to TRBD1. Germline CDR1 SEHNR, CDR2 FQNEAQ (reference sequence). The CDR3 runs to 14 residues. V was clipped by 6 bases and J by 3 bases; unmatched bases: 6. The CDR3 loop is CASSSGTGNYEQYF. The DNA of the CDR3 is TGTGCCAGCAGTTCCGGGACAGGGAACTACGAGCAGTACTTC.

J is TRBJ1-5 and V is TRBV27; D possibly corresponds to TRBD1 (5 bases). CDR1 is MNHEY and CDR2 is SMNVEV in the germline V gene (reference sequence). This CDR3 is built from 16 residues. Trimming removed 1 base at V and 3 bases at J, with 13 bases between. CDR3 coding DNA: TGTGCCAGCAGTTTATACCCGGGGGGGTTCAATCAGCCCCAGCATTTT. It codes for CASSLYPGGFNQPQHF.

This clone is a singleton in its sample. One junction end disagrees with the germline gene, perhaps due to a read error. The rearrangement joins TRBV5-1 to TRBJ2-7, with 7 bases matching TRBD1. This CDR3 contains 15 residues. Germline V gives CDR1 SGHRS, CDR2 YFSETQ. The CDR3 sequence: CASSLGSGGGYQQYF. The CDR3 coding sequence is TGCGCCAGCAGCTTGGGGTCAGGGGGTGGCTACCAGCAGTACTTC.

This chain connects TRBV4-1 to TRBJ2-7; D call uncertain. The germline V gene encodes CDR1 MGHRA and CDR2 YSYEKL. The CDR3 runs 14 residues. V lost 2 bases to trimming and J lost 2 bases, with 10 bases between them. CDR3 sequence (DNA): TGCGCCAGCAGCCAACCACTACTCCCCTACGAGCAGTACTTC. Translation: CASSQPLLPYEQYF.

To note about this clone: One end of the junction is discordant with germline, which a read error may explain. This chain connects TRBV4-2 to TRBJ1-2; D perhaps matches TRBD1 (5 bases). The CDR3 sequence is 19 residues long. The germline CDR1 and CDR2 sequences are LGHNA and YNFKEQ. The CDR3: CASSQEGLLSDSVNFGYTF. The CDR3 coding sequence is TGTGCCAGCAGCCAAGAGGGACTGCTTAGCGACTCGGTTAACTTTGGCTACACCTTC.

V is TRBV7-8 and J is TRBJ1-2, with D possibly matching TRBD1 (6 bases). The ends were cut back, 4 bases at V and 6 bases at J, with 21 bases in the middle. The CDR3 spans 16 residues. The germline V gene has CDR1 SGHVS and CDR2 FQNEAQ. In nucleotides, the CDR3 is TGTGCCAGCAGCTATGGACAGCGAGCCCCGGAGGATGGCTACACCTTC. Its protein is CASSYGQRAPEDGYTF.

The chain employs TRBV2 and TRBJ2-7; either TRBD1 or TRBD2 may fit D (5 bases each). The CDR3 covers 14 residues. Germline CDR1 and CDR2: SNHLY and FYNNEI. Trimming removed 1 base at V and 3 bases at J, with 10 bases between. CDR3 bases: TGTGCCAGCAGTGAAGGGGGGTCCCACTACGAGCAGTACTTC. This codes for CASSEGGSHYEQYF. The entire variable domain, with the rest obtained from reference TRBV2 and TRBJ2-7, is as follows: EPEVTQTPSHQVTQMGQEVILRCVPISNHLYFYWYRQILGQKVEFLVSFYNNEISEKSEIFDDQFSVERPDGSNFTLKIRSTKLEDSAMYFCASSEGGSHYEQYFGPGTRLTVT.

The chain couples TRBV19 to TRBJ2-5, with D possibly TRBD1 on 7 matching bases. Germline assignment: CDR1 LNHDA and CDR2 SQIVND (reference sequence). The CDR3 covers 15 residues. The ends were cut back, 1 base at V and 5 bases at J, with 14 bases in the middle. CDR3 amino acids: CASSIGTGEVETQYF. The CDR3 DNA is TGTGCCAGTAGTATAGGTACAGGGGAGGTGGAGACCCAGTACTTC.